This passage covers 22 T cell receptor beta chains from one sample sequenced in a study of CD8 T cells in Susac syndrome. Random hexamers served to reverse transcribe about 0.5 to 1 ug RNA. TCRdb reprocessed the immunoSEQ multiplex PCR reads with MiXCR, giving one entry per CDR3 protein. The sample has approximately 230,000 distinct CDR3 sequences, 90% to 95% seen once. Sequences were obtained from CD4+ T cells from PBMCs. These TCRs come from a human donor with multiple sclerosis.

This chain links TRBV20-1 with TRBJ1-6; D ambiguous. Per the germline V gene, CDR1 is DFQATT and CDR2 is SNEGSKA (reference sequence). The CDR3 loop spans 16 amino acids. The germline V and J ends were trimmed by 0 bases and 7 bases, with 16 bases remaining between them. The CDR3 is CSARDPSRVGNSPLHF. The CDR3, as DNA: TGCAGTGCTAGAGATCCGTCCCGAGTTGGGAATTCACCCCTCCACTTT.

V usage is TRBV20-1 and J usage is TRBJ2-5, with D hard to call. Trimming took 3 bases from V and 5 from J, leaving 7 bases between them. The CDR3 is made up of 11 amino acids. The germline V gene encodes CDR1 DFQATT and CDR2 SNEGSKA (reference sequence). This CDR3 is CSARSRETQYF. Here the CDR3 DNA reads TGCAGTGCTAGGTCTAGGGAGACCCAGTACTTC.

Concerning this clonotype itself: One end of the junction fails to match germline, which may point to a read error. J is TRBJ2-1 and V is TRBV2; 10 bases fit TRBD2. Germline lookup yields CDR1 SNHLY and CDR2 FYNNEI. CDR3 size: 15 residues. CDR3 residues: CASSQASGSINEQFF. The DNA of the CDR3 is TGTGCCAGCAGTCAAGCTAGCGGGAGTATCAATGAGCAGTTCTTC.

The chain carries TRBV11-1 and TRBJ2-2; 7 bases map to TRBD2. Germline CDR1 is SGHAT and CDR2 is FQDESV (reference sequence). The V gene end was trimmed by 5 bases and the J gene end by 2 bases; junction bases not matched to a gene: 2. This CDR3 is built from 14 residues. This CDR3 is CASSQRGNTGELFF. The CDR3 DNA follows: TGTGCCAGCAGCCAGCGGGGCAACACCGGGGAGCTGTTTTTT.

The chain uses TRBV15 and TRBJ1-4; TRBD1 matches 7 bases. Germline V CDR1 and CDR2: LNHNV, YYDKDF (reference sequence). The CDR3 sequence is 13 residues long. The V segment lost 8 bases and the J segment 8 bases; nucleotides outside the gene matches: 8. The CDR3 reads CATDGTEEEKLFF. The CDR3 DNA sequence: TGTGCCACCGACGGGACAGAGGAGGAAAAACTGTTTTTT. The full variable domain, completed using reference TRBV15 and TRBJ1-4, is DAMVIQNPRYQVTQFGKPVTLSCSQTLNHNVMYWYQQKSSQAPKLLFHYYDKDFNNEADTPDNFQSRRPNTSFCFLDIRSPGLGDTAMYLCATDGTEEEKLFFGSGTQLSVL.

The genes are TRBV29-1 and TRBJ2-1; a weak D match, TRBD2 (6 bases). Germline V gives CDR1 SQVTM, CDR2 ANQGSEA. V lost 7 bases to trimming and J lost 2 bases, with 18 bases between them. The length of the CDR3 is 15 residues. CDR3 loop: CSGRRDSGTYNEQFF. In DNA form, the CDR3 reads TGCAGCGGACGTAGGGACTCGGGCACCTACAATGAGCAGTTCTTC.

CDR3 DNA: TGCAGCGTTCCGACCCCACCTGCGGGAGGGTCTTACAATGAGCAGTTCTTC. Encoded protein: CSVPTPPAGGSYNEQFF. The V and J genes are TRBV29-1 and TRBJ2-1, with 9 positions matching TRBD2. CDR3 length equals 17 residues. Germline assignment: CDR1 SQVTM and CDR2 ANQGSEA. J gave up 4 bases and V 5 bases, and 15 bases lay outside the gene matches.

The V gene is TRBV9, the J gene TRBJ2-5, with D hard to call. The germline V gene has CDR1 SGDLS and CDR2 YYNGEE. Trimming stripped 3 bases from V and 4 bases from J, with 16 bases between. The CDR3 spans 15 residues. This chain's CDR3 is CASSGLSGVGETQYF. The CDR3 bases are TGTGCCAGCAGCGGATTGAGTGGGGTAGGAGAGACCCAGTACTTC.

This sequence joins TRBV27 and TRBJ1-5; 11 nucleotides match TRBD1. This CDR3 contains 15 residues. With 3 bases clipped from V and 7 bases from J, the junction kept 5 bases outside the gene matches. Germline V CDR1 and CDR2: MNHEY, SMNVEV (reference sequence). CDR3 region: CASSFIGDRGQPQHF. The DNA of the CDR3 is TGTGCCAGCAGTTTTATCGGGGACAGGGGGCAGCCCCAGCATTTT.

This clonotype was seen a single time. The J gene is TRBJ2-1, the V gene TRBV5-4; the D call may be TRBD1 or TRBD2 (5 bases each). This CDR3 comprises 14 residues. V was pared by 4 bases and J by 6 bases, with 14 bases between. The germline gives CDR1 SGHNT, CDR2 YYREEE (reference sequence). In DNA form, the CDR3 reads TGTGCCAGCAGCCGCGGGCAGGGTCGCAATGAGCAGTTCTTC. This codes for CASSRGQGRNEQFF.

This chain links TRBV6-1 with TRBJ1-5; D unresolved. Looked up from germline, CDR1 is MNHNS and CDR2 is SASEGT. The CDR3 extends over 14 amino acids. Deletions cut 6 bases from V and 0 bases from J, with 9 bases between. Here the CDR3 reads CASRQTYSNQPQHF. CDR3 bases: TGTGCCAGCAGACAAACATATAGCAATCAGCCCCAGCATTTT.

In DNA form, the CDR3 reads TGCGCCAGCAGCCTTGACGCGGGTCGAAGCTCCTACGAGCAGTACGTC. Translation: CASSLDAGRSSYEQYV. V usage is TRBV4-1 and J usage is TRBJ2-7, with D possibly matching TRBD2 (5 bases). From germline, CDR1 is MGHRA and CDR2 YSYEKL. With 4 bases removed from V and 0 bases from J, the gap between germline ends came to 16 bases. The CDR3 totals 16 residues.

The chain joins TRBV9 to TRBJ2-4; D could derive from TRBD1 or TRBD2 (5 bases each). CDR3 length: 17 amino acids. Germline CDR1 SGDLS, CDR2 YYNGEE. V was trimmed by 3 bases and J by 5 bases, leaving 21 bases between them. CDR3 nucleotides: TGTGCCAGCAGCGGAGGGTCCTCCGAGGGACGGGAAAACATTCAGTACTTC. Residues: CASSGGSSEGRENIQYF.

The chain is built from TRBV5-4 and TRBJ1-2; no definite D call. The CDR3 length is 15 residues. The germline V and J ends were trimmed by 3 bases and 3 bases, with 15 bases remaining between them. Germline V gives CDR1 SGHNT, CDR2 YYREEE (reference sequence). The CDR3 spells CASSSPERPYYGYTF. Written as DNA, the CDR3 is TGTGCCAGCAGCTCGCCGGAAAGGCCTTACTATGGCTACACCTTC.

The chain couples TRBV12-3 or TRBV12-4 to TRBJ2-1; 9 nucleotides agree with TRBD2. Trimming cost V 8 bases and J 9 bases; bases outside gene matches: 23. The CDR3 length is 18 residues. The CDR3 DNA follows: TGTGCCAGCTCGCCTTGGAGGCTAGCGGGGCCAACGGGCAGTGAGCAGTTCTTC. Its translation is CASSPWRLAGPTGSEQFF.

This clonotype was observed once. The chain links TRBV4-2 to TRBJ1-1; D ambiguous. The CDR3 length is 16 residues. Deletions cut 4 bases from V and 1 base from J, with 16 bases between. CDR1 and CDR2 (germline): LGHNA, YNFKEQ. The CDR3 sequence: CASSPHGRGGNTEAFF. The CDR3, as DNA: TGTGCCAGCAGCCCCCACGGGAGAGGAGGGAACACTGAAGCTTTCTTT.

CDR3 residues: CASSPAGGARTQYF. The CDR3 coding sequence is TGTGCCAGCAGCCCAGCGGGGGGAGCCAGAACCCAGTACTTC. J is TRBJ2-5 and V is TRBV14; TRBD2 matches at 9 bases. Germline V gene sequence: CDR1 SGHDN, CDR2 FVKESK. With 4 bases clipped from V and 8 bases from J, the junction kept 8 bases outside the gene matches. The CDR3 runs 14 residues.

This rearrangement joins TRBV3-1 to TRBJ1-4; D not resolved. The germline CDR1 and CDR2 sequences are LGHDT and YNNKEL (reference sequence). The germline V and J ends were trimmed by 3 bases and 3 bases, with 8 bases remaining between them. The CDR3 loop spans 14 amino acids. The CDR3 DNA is TGTGCCAGCAGCCAGGGTTTGTCTAATGAAAAACTGTTTTTT. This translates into CASSQGLSNEKLFF.

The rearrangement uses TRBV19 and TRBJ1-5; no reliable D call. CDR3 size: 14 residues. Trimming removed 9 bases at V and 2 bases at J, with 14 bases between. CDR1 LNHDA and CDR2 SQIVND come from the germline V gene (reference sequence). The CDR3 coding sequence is TGTGCCAGCGGAGGTGGGCCCGGCAATCAGCCCCAGCATTTT. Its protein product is CASGGGPGNQPQHF. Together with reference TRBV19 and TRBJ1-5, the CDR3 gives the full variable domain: DGGITQSPKYLFRKEGQNVTLSCEQNLNHDAMYWYRQDPGQGLRLIYYSQIVNDFQKGDIAEGYSVSREKKESFPLTVTSAQKNPTAFYLCASGGGPGNQPQHFGDGTRLSIL.

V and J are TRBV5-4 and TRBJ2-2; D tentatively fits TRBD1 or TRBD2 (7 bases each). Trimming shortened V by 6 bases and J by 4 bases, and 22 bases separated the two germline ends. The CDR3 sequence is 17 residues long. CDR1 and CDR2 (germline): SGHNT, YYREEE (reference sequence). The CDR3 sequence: CASNYFSGQRGTGELFF. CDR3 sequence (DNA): TGTGCCAGCAATTATTTTTCGGGACAGCGGGGCACCGGGGAGCTGTTTTTT.

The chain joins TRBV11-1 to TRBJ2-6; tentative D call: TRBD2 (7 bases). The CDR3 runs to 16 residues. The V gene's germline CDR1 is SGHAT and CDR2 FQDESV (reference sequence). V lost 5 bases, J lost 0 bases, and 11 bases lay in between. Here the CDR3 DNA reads TGTGCCAGCAGCCCGGGGGGCCTCTCTGGGGCCAACGTCCTGACTTTC. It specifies CASSPGGLSGANVLTF.

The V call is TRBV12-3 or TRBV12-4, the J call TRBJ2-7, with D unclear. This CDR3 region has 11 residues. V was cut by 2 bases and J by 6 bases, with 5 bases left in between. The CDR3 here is CASSLSGEQYF. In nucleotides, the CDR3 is TGTGCCAGCAGTTTATCGGGCGAGCAGTACTTC.